The sample holds a few counts of the clone carrying this T cell receptor (beta chain). This sample stems from a study of blood T cells in healthy people across ages. The CDR3 length is 13 residues. V was cut by 2 bases and J by 3 bases, with 7 bases left in between. Germline lookup yields CDR1 DFQATT and CDR2 SNEGSKA (reference sequence). The use of a sample-barcoded 5' primer and a J-beta primer mix characterized a second PCR of about 6 to 11 cycles. Each CDR3 protein gets one entry after TCRdb re-called the 5' RACE reads with MiXCR. The sample includes about 1.4 million distinct CDR3 sequences, roughly 64% seen only once; the top ten take over 5%.

Source material: blood. This TCR was sampled from a man between 18 and 29 years old in good health. The gene calls are TRBV20-1 and TRBJ1-4; D remains unclear. The CDR3 here is CSARSAANEKLFF. The CDR3 coding sequence is TGCAGTGCTAGAAGTGCGGCTAATGAAAAACTGTTTTTT.